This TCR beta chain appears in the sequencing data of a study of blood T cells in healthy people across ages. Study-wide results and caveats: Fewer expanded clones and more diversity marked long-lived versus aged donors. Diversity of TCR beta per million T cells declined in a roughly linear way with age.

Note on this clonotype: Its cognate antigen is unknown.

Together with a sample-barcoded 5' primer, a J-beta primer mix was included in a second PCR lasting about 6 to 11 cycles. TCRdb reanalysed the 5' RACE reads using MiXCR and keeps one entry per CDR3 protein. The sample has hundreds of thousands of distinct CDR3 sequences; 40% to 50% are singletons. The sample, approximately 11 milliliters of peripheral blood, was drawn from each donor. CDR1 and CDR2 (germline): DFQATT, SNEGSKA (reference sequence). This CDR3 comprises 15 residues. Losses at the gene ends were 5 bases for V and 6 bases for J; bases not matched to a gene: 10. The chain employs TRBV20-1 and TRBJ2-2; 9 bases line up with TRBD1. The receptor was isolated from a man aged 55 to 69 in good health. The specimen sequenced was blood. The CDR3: CSAPRTGGLSGELFF. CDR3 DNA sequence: TGCAGTGCTCCCCGCACAGGGGGCCTCTCCGGGGAGCTGTTTTTT.